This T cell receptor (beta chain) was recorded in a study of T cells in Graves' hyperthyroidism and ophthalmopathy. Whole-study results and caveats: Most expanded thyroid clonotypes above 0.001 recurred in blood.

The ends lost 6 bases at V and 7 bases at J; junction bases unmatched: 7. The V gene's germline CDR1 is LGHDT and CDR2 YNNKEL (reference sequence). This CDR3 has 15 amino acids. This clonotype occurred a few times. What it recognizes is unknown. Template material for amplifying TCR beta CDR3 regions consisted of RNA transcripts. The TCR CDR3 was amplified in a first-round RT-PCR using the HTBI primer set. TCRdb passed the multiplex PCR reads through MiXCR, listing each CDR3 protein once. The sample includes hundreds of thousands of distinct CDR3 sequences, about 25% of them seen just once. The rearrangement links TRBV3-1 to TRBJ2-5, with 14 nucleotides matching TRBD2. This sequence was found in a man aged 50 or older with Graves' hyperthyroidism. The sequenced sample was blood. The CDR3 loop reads CASSQTSGRDGTQYF. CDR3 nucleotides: TGTGCCAGCAGTCAGACTAGCGGGAGGGACGGGACCCAGTACTTC.